Sequencing of this TCR beta chain was carried out in a study of blood T cells in healthy people across ages. Overall study: When template switching was applied, about one barcoded beta molecule was captured per two T cells.

PBMCs, at least 7 million per sample, were isolated. The length of the CDR3 is 11 residues. Trimming took off 2 bases at V and 2 bases at J, with 3 bases between the two ends. Germline values: CDR1 DFQATT, CDR2 SNEGSKA (reference sequence). Next came a second PCR, run for 7 to 11 cycles, which used a sample-barcoded 5' primer along with a J-beta primer mix. In TCRdb, the 5' RACE reads were re-called with MiXCR into one record per CDR3 protein. The profile covers some 940,000 distinct CDR3 sequences, with under 35% appearing a single time and about 9.4% taken by the ten largest. This clonotype was counted between two and nine times. This sample was shared with a second study, whose subject was T cells of mothers and their children. From that second work: All donors were healthy and Caucasian; they were three mothers and their six children. The authors detected no persistent microchimeric T cell clones.

The specimen sequenced was blood. This clonotype was sampled from a middle-aged woman in good health. This rearrangement joins TRBV20-1 to TRBJ1-1; D ambiguous. In DNA form, the CDR3 reads TGCAGTGCTAGAATTAACACTGAAGCTTTCTTT. Protein sequence: CSARINTEAFF.